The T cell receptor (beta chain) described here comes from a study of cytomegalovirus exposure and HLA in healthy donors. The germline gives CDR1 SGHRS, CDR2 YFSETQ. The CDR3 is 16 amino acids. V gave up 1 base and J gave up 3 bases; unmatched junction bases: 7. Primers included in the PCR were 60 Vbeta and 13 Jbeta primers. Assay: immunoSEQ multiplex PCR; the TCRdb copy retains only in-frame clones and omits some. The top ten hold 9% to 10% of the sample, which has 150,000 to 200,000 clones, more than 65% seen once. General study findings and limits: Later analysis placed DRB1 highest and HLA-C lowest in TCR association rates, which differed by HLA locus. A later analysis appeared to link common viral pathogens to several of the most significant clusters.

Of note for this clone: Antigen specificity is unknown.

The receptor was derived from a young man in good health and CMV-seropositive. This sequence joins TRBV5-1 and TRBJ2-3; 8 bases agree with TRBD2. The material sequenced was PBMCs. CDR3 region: CASSLLGLVGTDTQYF. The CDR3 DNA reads TGCGCCAGCAGCTTGCTGGGACTAGTGGGGACAGATACGCAGTATTTT.